This TCR beta chain was identified in a study of T cells in Graves' hyperthyroidism and ophthalmopathy. This CDR3 is built from 14 residues. In germline, CDR1 is WSHSY, CDR2 SAAADI. V trimming: 10 bases; J trimming: 10 bases; junction bases outside the gene matches: 13. This clonotype was detected a few times. It was RNA transcripts that yielded the amplified TCR beta CDR3 regions. The TCR CDR3 was amplified in a first-round RT-PCR using the HTBI primer set. TCRdb fed the multiplex PCR reads into MiXCR, producing one record per CDR3 protein. The table includes hundreds of thousands of distinct CDR3 sequences, around 15% detected once.

The sample comprised blood. This TCR was recovered from a woman aged 18-35 years with Graves' hyperthyroidism. The chain links TRBV10-2 to TRBJ2-1; 10 bases agree with TRBD2. Here the CDR3 DNA reads TGCGCCACCGGCACAGCGGGAGGGATGGTAGAGCAGTTCTTC. It is translated as CATGTAGGMVEQFF.